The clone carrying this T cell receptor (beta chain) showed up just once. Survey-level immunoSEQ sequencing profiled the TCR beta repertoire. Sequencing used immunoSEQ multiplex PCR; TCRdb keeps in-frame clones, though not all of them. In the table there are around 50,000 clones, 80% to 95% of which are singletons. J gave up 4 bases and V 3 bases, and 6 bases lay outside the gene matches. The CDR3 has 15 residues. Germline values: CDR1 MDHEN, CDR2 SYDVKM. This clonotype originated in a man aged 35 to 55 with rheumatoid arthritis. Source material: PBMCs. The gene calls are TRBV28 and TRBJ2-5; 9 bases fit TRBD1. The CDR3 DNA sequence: TGTGCCAGCAGTTTTCTACAGGGGGCCGCAGAGACCCAGTACTTC. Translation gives CASSFLQGAAETQYF.